The 10 T cell receptor beta chains given below trace back to one sample, sequenced in a study of cytomegalovirus exposure and HLA in healthy donors. 13 Jbeta primers and 60 Vbeta primers were used for the PCR. Repertoires were generated with immunoSEQ multiplex PCR, while TCRdb's copy carries only in-frame clones and drops some. The table records around 190,000 clones, around 82% of them present only once. Sequencing input: PBMCs. The source of these receptors is a man between 18 and 35 years old in good health and CMV-seronegative.

This clone was counted only a few times. CDR3 DNA sequence: TGTGCCAGCAGCTTAGGTTCTAGCGGGCTTTACTCCTACGAGCAGTACTTC. Protein: CASSLGSSGLYSYEQYF. The chain employs TRBV13 and TRBJ2-7, with 8 bases identical to TRBD2. There are 17 residues in the CDR3. Germline assignment: CDR1 PRHDT and CDR2 FYEKMQ (reference sequence). V lost 0 bases and J lost 0; bases outside the gene matches: 7.

On this clone itself: The junction shows a germline mismatch at one end, possibly a read error. The chain combines TRBV27 with TRBJ2-7; D is perhaps TRBD2 (7 bases). The V gene's germline CDR1 is MNHEY and CDR2 SMNVEV (reference sequence). There are 13 residues in the CDR3. The CDR3 loop reads CASSLARGGAKDF. CDR3 DNA: TGTGCCAGCAGTTTAGCCAGGGGAGGGGCTAAGGACTTC.

V and J are TRBV12-5 and TRBJ2-5, with TRBD2 matching over 10 bases. Germline lookup yields CDR1 LGHNT and CDR2 FRNRAP. CDR3 length equals 20 residues. J lost 2 bases, V lost 3 bases, and 18 bases had no gene match. This CDR3 reads CASGFPLHHGLADLQETQYF. CDR3 DNA sequence: TGTGCTAGTGGTTTTCCCCTTCACCACGGACTAGCGGACCTACAAGAGACCCAGTACTTC.

The sample holds one count of this clone. This chain uses TRBV15 with TRBJ2-5; weak D call: TRBD1 (6 bases). The DNA end favors TRBJ2-7, so the J call may be wrong. This CDR3 is 18 amino acids long. Germline CDR1 is LNHNV and CDR2 is YYDKDF (reference sequence). The CDR3 nucleotides read TGTGCCACCAGCAGCCGAACCACCTTCGTAGGGGGCTCCTACGAGCAGTACTTC. Its protein is CATSSRTTFVGGSYEQYF.

In regard to this clone: The junction does not match germline at one end; this may be a read error. The chain joins TRBV7-7 to TRBJ2-5; a possible D gene is TRBD1 (6 bases). Germline CDR1 SSHAT, CDR2 FNYEAQ (reference sequence). There are 15 residues in the CDR3. The CDR3 DNA reads as TGTGCTAGCAGCGAGGGGCTGGGGGCGCGAGAGACCCAGTACTTC. Encoded protein: CASSEGLGARETQYF. The full variable domain, its missing parts supplied by reference TRBV7-7 and TRBJ2-5, is GAGVSQSPRYKVTKRGQDVTLRCDPISSHATLYWYQQALGQGPEFLTYFNYEAQPDKSGLPSDRFSAERPEGSISTLTIQRTEQRDSAMYRCASSEGLGARETQYFGPGTRLLVL.

Only a few counts were recorded for this clone. The genes are TRBV5-4 and TRBJ1-3, with 9 bases matching TRBD1. From germline, CDR1 is SGHNT and CDR2 YYREEE (reference sequence). V lost 2 bases to trimming and J lost 1 base; unmatched junction nucleotides: 10. This CDR3 contains 18 residues. The CDR3 reads CASSLQGATFGSGNTIYF. DNA of the CDR3: TGTGCCAGCAGCTTACAGGGGGCGACGTTTGGGTCTGGAAACACCATATATTTT.

The chain's CDR3 is CASSLTGGGGGYEQYF. The CDR3 DNA follows: TGTGCCAGCAGCTTAACAGGGGGCGGGGGTGGCTACGAGCAGTACTTC. The rearrangement joins TRBV5-4 to TRBJ2-7; 9 nucleotides agree with TRBD1. Germline CDR1 is SGHNT and CDR2 is YYREEE (reference sequence). This CDR3 comprises 16 residues. V lost 2 bases and J lost 3; bases outside the gene matches: 9. Full variable domain (missing parts from reference TRBV5-4 and TRBJ2-7): ETGVTQSPTHLIKTRGQQVTLRCSSQSGHNTVSWYQQALGQGPQFIFQYYREEENGRGNFPPRFSGLQFPNYSSELNVNALELDDSALYLCASSLTGGGGGYEQYFGPGTRLTVT.

The chain is built from TRBV5-6 and TRBJ2-7, with a possible D match to TRBD2 (6 bases). The germline gives CDR1 SGHDT, CDR2 YYEEEE. This CDR3 region has 14 residues. V was trimmed by 3 bases and J by 3 bases, leaving 13 bases between them. The CDR3 loop reads CASSSGGGFYEQYF. CDR3 bases: TGTGCCAGCAGCTCAGGCGGAGGGTTCTACGAGCAGTACTTC.

V gene TRBV9 combines with J gene TRBJ2-2, with D possibly TRBD2 on 6 matching bases. The ends were cut back, 0 bases at V and 2 bases at J, with 14 bases in the middle. The CDR3 sequence is 17 residues long. Germline CDR1 reads SGDLS; CDR2 reads YYNGEE. Here the CDR3 reads CASSVDNAGTNTGELFF. CDR3 nucleotide sequence: TGTGCCAGCAGCGTAGATAATGCGGGGACCAACACCGGGGAGCTGTTTTTT.

V usage is TRBV29-1 and J usage is TRBJ1-4, with D tentatively TRBD1 (6 bases). The CDR3 has 16 amino acids. V shed 5 bases and J shed 4 bases, with 20 bases lying between them. Germline CDR1 and CDR2: SQVTM and ANQGSEA. The CDR3 here is CSVSRVSGGHNEKLFF. CDR3 in DNA: TGCAGCGTTTCCAGGGTCAGTGGGGGCCATAATGAAAAACTGTTTTTT.